This T cell receptor beta chain was retrieved from a study of blood T cells in healthy people across ages. Then a second PCR, running about 7 to 11 cycles, was carried out with a sample-barcoded 5' primer and a J-beta primer mix. A tag from a template-switch adaptor with 12 random nucleotides marked each cDNA molecule. A single record per CDR3 protein comes from TCRdb applying MiXCR to the 5' RACE reads. The table lists roughly 800,000 distinct CDR3 sequences, 55% to 70% of them singletons. Study-wide findings and caveats: Measured against age, TCR beta diversity per million T cells decreased in a roughly linear manner.

Comment on this clonotype: Antigen specificity is unknown. The junction departs from the called germline gene at one end, perhaps through a read error.

Each sample yielded at least 6.5 million isolated PBMCs. The CDR3 sequence is 16 residues long. Germline V lookup: CDR1 SNHLY, CDR2 FYNNEI. This chain links TRBV2 with TRBJ2-5; 7 bases are shared with TRBD2. The receptor was derived from a man aged 25 to 40 in good health. Sequenced material: blood. The CDR3 here is CASSEGLLADREAQYF. The CDR3, as DNA: TGTGCCAGCAGTGAGGGACTCCTAGCGGATCGAGAGGCCCAGTACTTC.